The clone carrying this TCR beta chain has a handful of counts. Its matching antigen is unknown. This sample was taken from a study of beta chain features in type 1 diabetes. Sequencing targeted expressed TCRB transcripts, as all isolated RNA had been reverse transcribed. TCRdb keeps only in-frame clones here, not all; method: immunoSEQ multiplex PCR. The sample holds around 650,000 clones, approximately 13% seen once. Researchers reported sorting CD4+ naive, central memory, regulatory and stem cell-like memory cells via CD45RO/CCR7/CD25/CD127/CD95/CD27. Each sorted population was over 95% pure. Study-level findings and limits: In type 1 diabetes patients, VDJ junctions had fewer insertions; deletions at these junctions were more frequent. Among patients with Type 1 diabetes, TCRB CDR3s were moderately but significantly shorter in every one of the four CD4+ subsets.

Sequenced material: naive CD4+ T cells from blood. The origin of this receptor is a man aged 25 to 40 with type 1 diabetes.

CDR3 nucleotides: TGTGCCAGCAGCTTAGATACCCGGATCACCGGGGAGCTGTTTTTT. Translated, it gives CASSLDTRITGELFF. The chain combines TRBV7-9 with TRBJ2-2; the D is unclear. Trimming pared 1 base from V and 4 bases from J, leaving 10 bases between. Per germline, CDR1 SEHNR and CDR2 FQNEAQ (reference sequence). This CDR3 is 15 amino acids long.